A single sample is the source of the 21 T cell receptor beta chains below, sequenced in a study of T cell repertoires in cytomegalovirus infection. Their antigens are not known. TCRdb itself ran the reads through MiXCR, one entry per CDR3 protein. The sample shows 650,000 to 900,000 distinct CDR3 sequences, approximately 32% of them seen only once. This specimen consisted of cultured CD8+ T cells from PBMCs, obtained from culture after CMV antigen stimulation. The receptors derive from a human donor in good health (CMV status not recorded). Some clones in this sample may be carry-over from other donors' samples.

This clonotype has ten or more counts. V gene TRBV7-6 combines with J gene TRBJ2-3; TRBD1 agrees at 9 bases. The CDR3 loop spans 15 amino acids. Losses at the gene ends were 6 bases for V and 4 bases for J; bases not matched to a gene: 8. The germline V gene encodes CDR1 SGHVS and CDR2 FNYEAQ. The CDR3 loop reads CASSTPGQGPDTQYF. The DNA for the CDR3 is TGTGCCAGCAGTACTCCGGGACAGGGTCCAGATACGCAGTATTTT.

This clonotype occurred a few times. The V gene is TRBV7-9, the J gene TRBJ2-1, with TRBD2 matching over 10 bases. V dropped 2 bases and J dropped 4; count of bases not matched to a gene: 11. Germline loops: CDR1 SEHNR, CDR2 FQNEAQ (reference sequence). This CDR3 has 18 residues. The CDR3, as DNA: TGTGCCAGCAGCTTACGCAGCGGGGGGGCATGGAGTTACAATGAGCAGTTCTTC. Its protein product is CASSLRSGGAWSYNEQFF.

This clonotype was counted a few times. The chain employs TRBV7-2 and TRBJ2-1, with 10 bases that match TRBD2. V was pared by 5 bases and J by 5 bases, with 15 bases of the junction left unmatched. In germline, CDR1 is SGHTA, CDR2 FQGNSA. The CDR3 loop spans 18 amino acids. CDR3 region: CASSTFGTSGGADNEQFF. The CDR3 bases are TGTGCCAGCAGCACATTCGGTACAAGCGGGGGGGCCGACAATGAGCAGTTCTTC.

The CDR3 nucleotides read TGTGCCAGCAGCCAAGAGGCTGGGAGCTCCTATAATTCACCCCTCCACTTT. This sequence encodes CASSQEAGSSYNSPLHF. The genes are TRBV14 and TRBJ1-6, with no clear D. In germline, CDR1 is SGHDN, CDR2 FVKESK. CDR3 length: 17 amino acids. V shed 0 bases and J shed 0 bases, with 9 bases lying between them.

This clonotype was observed a few times. V is TRBV20-1 and J is TRBJ1-5; D is ambiguous. V lost 0 bases and J 6 bases, leaving 12 bases between the germline ends. CDR3 length equals 14 residues. The V gene's germline CDR1 is DFQATT and CDR2 SNEGSKA (reference sequence). CDR3 in DNA: TGCAGTGCTAGAGATGGCCCCCAAAGTCAGCCCCAGCATTTT. Encoded protein: CSARDGPQSQPQHF.

V gene TRBV27 combines with J gene TRBJ1-3, with D possibly TRBD1 on 5 matching bases. Trimming left V 0 bases short and J 2 bases short, with 8 bases between. CDR1 and CDR2 (germline): MNHEY, SMNVEV (reference sequence). The length of the CDR3 is 15 residues. CDR3 amino acids: CASSLSGLAGNTIYF. For the CDR3, the DNA is TGTGCCAGCAGTTTATCGGGGCTCGCTGGAAACACCATATATTTT.

This clonotype was counted at least ten times. V is TRBV7-6 and J is TRBJ1-3; D remains unclear. CDR1 and CDR2 (germline): SGHVS, FNYEAQ. The ends were cut back, 4 bases at V and 5 bases at J, with 15 bases in the middle. The CDR3 runs to 15 residues. The CDR3 sequence: CASSSPFEARNTIYF. CDR3 in DNA: TGTGCCAGCAGCTCCCCATTTGAAGCGAGAAACACCATATATTTT.

This chain uses TRBV27 with TRBJ1-1, with TRBD1 matching 10 bases. There are 16 residues in the CDR3. J gave up 4 bases and V 3 bases, and 8 bases lay outside the gene matches. Germline V lookup: CDR1 MNHEY, CDR2 SMNVEV (reference sequence). The CDR3 sequence: CASSFQPGQGSTEAFF. Here the CDR3 DNA reads TGTGCCAGCAGTTTTCAACCGGGACAGGGGAGCACTGAAGCTTTCTTT.

This clonotype has just a few counts. The chain is built from TRBV7-3 and TRBJ2-1, with 7 bases identical to TRBD2. Germline assignment: CDR1 SGHTA and CDR2 FQGTGA. The CDR3 is made up of 15 amino acids. The ends lost 2 bases at V and 2 bases at J; junction bases unmatched: 3. The CDR3 region has the DNA TGTGCCAGCAGCTTATTTGGGGGGGCCTACAATGAGCAGTTCTTC. Amino acid sequence: CASSLFGGAYNEQFF.

The chain has TRBV27 and TRBJ2-1; a weak D match, TRBD1 (6 bases). Germline CDR1 reads MNHEY; CDR2 reads SMNVEV (reference sequence). The V end was cut by 4 bases, the J end by 7 bases, with 11 bases between. CDR3 length equals 13 residues. The DNA for the CDR3 is TGTGCCAGCAGTTGGGACACTTTGAATGAGCAGTTCTTC. It specifies CASSWDTLNEQFF.

This clonotype was detected ten times or more. J is TRBJ2-2 and V is TRBV6-5; possibly TRBD1 for D (6 bases). Trimming stripped 2 bases from V and 6 bases from J, with 10 bases between. Germline CDR1 MNHEY, CDR2 SVGAGI. The CDR3 extends over 14 amino acids. For the CDR3, the DNA is TGTGCCAGCAGTTACCATAACAGGGCCGGGGAGCTGTTTTTT. This sequence encodes CASSYHNRAGELFF.

V and J are TRBV6-6 and TRBJ2-2, with D perhaps matching TRBD1 (5 bases). The CDR3 totals 19 residues. V was clipped by 2 bases and J by 0 bases, with 19 bases between them. CDR1 is MNHNY, CDR2 SVGAGI, per germline (reference sequence). CDR3 residues: CASSYIGATIKSNTGELFF. Here the CDR3 DNA reads TGTGCCAGCAGTTACATAGGGGCGACGATAAAATCGAACACCGGGGAGCTGTTTTTT.

This clonotype was seen more than once but under ten times. The gene calls are TRBV7-6 and TRBJ2-5; tentative D call: TRBD1 (5 bases). This CDR3 contains 15 residues. Germline V CDR1 and CDR2: SGHVS, FNYEAQ. V shed 5 bases and J shed 2 bases, with 15 bases lying between them. CDR3 DNA: TGTGCCAGCAGCAAAATTGGGGCCCCTCAAGAGACCCAGTACTTC. This sequence encodes CASSKIGAPQETQYF. The variable domain in full, completed from reference TRBV7-6 and TRBJ2-5, reads GAGVSQSPRYKVTKRGQDVALRCDPISGHVSLYWYRQALGQGPEFLTYFNYEAQQDKSGLPNDRFSAERPEGSISTLTIQRTEQRDSAMYRCASSKIGAPQETQYFGPGTRLLVL.

This clonotype was seen just once. Germline and junction disagree at one end, which may indicate a read error. CDR3 coding DNA: TGTGCCAGCAGTGAAAACGTCGGACGCATAAAGCTTATGAACACTAAAGCTTTCTTT. This translates into CASSENVGRIKLMNTKAFF. The rearrangement uses TRBV12-3 or TRBV12-4 and TRBJ1-1, with no clear D. This CDR3 comprises 19 residues.

The chain is built from TRBV6-6 and TRBJ1-3; no reliable D call. The CDR3 runs to 14 residues. Germline CDR1 MNHNY, CDR2 SVGAGI (reference sequence). Deletions cut 10 bases from V and 1 base from J, with 14 bases between. CDR3: CATIPRGSGNTIYF. The CDR3 nucleotides read TGTGCCACCATACCACGAGGGTCTGGAAACACCATATATTTT.

The rearrangement links TRBV6-2 or TRBV6-3 to TRBJ1-2, with unresolved D. Trimming left V 5 bases short and J 3 bases short, with 10 bases between. CDR3 length equals 13 residues. Looked up from germline, CDR1 is MNHEY and CDR2 is SVGEGT. Here the CDR3 DNA reads TGTGCCAGCAGTGGAAGGGAAGACTATGGCTACACCTTC. Residues: CASSGREDYGYTF.

This clonotype occurred many times. The genes are TRBV7-9 and TRBJ2-2, with 8 bases matching TRBD1. V gave up 5 bases and J gave up 7 bases; unmatched junction bases: 12. The length of the CDR3 is 16 residues. Looked up from germline, CDR1 is SEHNR and CDR2 is FQNEAQ (reference sequence). CDR3: CASSLRDRWRNGELFF. The CDR3 DNA reads TGTGCCAGCAGCCTCCGGGACAGGTGGAGAAACGGGGAGCTGTTTTTT.

This clonotype was seen ten or more times. This chain uses TRBV7-2 with TRBJ2-2; perhaps TRBD2 as D (5 bases). V lost 8 bases, J lost 1 base, and 14 bases lay in between. CDR1 is SGHTA and CDR2 is FQGNSA in the germline V gene. This CDR3 region has 15 residues. CDR3 region: CASVKDGLNTGELFF. The CDR3, as DNA: TGTGCCAGCGTTAAAGACGGACTGAACACCGGGGAGCTGTTTTTT.

The J gene is TRBJ1-1, the V gene TRBV27, with 7 nucleotides matching TRBD1. The CDR3 has 14 amino acids. V shed 5 bases, J shed 4 bases, and the junction held 7 bases outside the gene matches. CDR1 and CDR2 from the germline V gene are MNHEY and SMNVEV (reference sequence). The CDR3 nucleotides are TGTGCCAGCAGTGTCTCAGGGGGAGGCACTGAAGCTTTCTTT. It yields the protein CASSVSGGGTEAFF.

This clonotype was recorded many times. The chain joins TRBV7-9 to TRBJ2-5; 7 bases are a match to TRBD1. After removal of 5 bases from V and 5 bases from J, the junction contained 11 bases not matched to a gene. The CDR3 length is 15 residues. Germline CDR1 SEHNR, CDR2 FQNEAQ (reference sequence). As DNA, the CDR3 is TGTGCCAGCAGCCAAACCGGGACAGCGGAGGAGACCCAGTACTTC. Amino acid sequence: CASSQTGTAEETQYF.

The chain uses TRBV27 and TRBJ2-7; D perhaps matches TRBD2 (6 bases). The V gene's germline CDR1 is MNHEY and CDR2 SMNVEV (reference sequence). The length of the CDR3 is 15 residues. Trimming removed 4 bases from V and 5 bases from J, with 18 bases in between. The CDR3 protein is CASSSLMAGRNEQYF. Here the CDR3 DNA reads TGTGCCAGCAGTTCCCTGATGGCGGGGAGAAACGAGCAGTACTTC.